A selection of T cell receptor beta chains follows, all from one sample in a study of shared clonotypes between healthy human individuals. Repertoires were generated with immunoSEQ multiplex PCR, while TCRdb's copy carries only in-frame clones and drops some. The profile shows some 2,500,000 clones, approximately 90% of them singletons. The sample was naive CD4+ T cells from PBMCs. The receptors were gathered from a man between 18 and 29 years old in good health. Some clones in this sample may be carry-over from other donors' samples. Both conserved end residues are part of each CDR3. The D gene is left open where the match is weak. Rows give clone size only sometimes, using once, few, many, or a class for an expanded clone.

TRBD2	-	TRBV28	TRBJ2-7	TGTGCCAGCAGTTTCAAGCGGGAGGGTGTAAACGAGCAGTACTTC	CASSFKREGVNEQYF
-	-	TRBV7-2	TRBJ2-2	TGTGCCAGCAGCGCCCGAGGGCGGGAGAACACCGGGGAGCTGTTTTTT	CASSARGRENTGELFF
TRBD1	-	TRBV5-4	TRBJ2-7	TGTGCCAGCAGCCAAGGACAGGGCGACGAGCAGTACTTC	CASSQGQGDEQYF
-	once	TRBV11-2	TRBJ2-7	TGTGCCAGCAGCTTTGGCCAAGTGCAGTACTTC	CASSFGQVQYF
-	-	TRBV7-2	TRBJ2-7	TGTGCCAGCAGCTCACGGATCGCTTCCTACGAGCAGTACTTC	CASSSRIASYEQYF
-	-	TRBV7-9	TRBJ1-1	TGTGCCAGCAGGAGATCCATGAACACTGAAGCTTTCTTT	CASRRSMNTEAFF
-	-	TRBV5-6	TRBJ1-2	TGTGCCAGCAGCTTAGGGACAACTAACTATGGCTACACCTTC	CASSLGTTNYGYTF
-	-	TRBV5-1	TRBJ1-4	TGCGCCAGCAGCTTCAGCCAGGGCGCAACTAATGAAAAACTGTTTTTT	CASSFSQGATNEKLFF
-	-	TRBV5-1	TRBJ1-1	TGCGCCAGCAGCCCCAGGGACTGGAGGGTCGGAGTCACTGAAGCTTTCTTT	CASSPRDWRVGVTEAFF
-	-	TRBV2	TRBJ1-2	TGTGCCAGCGTGACGATTGCAGGCGGGGGCTACACCTTC	CASVTIAGGGYTF
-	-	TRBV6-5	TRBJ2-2	TGTGCCAGCAGTTACTCGACAGCTGGGTCCGGGGAGCTGTTTTTT	CASSYSTAGSGELFF
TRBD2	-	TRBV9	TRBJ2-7	TGTGCCAGCAGCATTGGTCTAGGCGGGAGGGCCTCCGACGAGCAGTACTTC	CASSIGLGGRASDEQYF
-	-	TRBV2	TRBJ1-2	TGTGCCCAGCCCCAGGGTGGCTACACCTTC	CAQPQGGYTF
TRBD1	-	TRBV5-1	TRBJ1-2	TGCGCCAGCAGCTTGGGGACAGGGGACGGCTACACCTTC	CASSLGTGDGYTF
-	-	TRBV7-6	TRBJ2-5	TGTGCCAGCAGCTTAGAAAGTGGGGAGACCCAGTACTTC	CASSLESGETQYF
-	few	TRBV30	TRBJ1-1	TGTGCCTGGAGTGTACGCAGGAACACTGAAGCTTTCTTT	CAWSVRRNTEAFF
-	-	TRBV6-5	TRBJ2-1	TGTGCCAGCAGTTACTCCCCTAGGGACGATGAGCAGTTCTTC	CASSYSPRDDEQFF
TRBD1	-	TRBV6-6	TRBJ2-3	TGTGCCAGCGTGGCCGGGACAGGTGACGCAGATACGCAGTATTTT	CASVAGTGDADTQYF
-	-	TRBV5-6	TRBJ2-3	TGTGCCAGCACCCTCCCACCGGGCGAGGGCACAGATACGCAGTATTTT	CASTLPPGEGTDTQYF
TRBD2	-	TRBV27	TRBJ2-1	TGTGCCAGCAGTAAACTAGCGGGAGGGCAAAATGAGCAGTTCTTC	CASSKLAGGQNEQFF
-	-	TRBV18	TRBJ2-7	TGTGCCAGCTCACCGCCCGGACGGAAGGAAAGGGAGCAGTACTTC	CASSPPGRKEREQYF
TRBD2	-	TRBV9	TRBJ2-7	TGTGCCAGCAGCGTAGGCGGGAGCTGGTCCTACGAGCAGTACTTC	CASSVGGSWSYEQYF
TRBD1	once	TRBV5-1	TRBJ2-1	TGCGCCAGCAGCAGGACAGGGGCGGACTACAATGAGCAGTTCTTC	CASSRTGADYNEQFF
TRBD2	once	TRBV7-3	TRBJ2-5	TGTGCCAGCAGCCCCTCCGTCCCGACTAGCGGGGGTAGAGAGACCCAGTACTTC	CASSPSVPTSGGRETQYF
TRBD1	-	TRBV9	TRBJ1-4	TGTGCCAGCAGCCAGGGGGAGGGACAGTTCAATGAAAAACTGTTTTTT	CASSQGEGQFNEKLFF
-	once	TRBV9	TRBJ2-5	TGTGCCAGCAGCGTAGGGCTCGGGGTCGAGACCCAGTACTTC	CASSVGLGVETQYF
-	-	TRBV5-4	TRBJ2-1	TGTGCCAGCAGATTAGCGGAAAGCTCCTACAATGAGCAGTTCTTC	CASRLAESSYNEQFF
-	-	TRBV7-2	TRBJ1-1	TGTGCCAGCAGCTATTATCCTGGGTCGAAAGCTTTCTTT	CASSYYPGSKAFF
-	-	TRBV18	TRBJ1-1	TGTGCCAGCTCACCACCGGCAGCTAACACTGAAGCTTTCTTT	CASSPPAANTEAFF
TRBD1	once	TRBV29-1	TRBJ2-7	TGCAGCGCCGGGACAGGGTTGAGAGAGCAGTACTTC	CSAGTGLREQYF
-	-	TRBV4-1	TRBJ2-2	TGCGCCAGCAGTCAACCCCGCCTTCGACCCGGGGAGCTGTTTTTT	CASSQPRLRPGELFF
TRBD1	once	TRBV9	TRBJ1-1	TGTGCCAGCAGCGTAGGGGACAGGGGGCTGAGTACTGAAGCTTTCTTT	CASSVGDRGLSTEAFF
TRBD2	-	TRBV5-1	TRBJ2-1	TGCGCCAGCAGCCCCCGGACTAGCGGCTACAATGAGCAGTTCTTC	CASSPRTSGYNEQFF
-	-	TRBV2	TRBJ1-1	TGTGCCAGCAGGCTGACAGACGTGAACACTGAAGCTTTCTTT	CASRLTDVNTEAFF
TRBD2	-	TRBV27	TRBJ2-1	TGTGCCAGCAGCTCCCCATGGGGAGCGGGAGAGGGTGAGCAGTTCTTC	CASSSPWGAGEGEQFF
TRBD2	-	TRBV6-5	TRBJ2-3	TGTGCCAGCAGTTTTCCGGTGACTAGCGGGTTGAATACGCAGTATTTT	CASSFPVTSGLNTQYF
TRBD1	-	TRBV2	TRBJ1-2	TGTGCCAGCAGTTTCGGGACAGGGTCTGAGTACTATGGCTACACCTTC	CASSFGTGSEYYGYTF
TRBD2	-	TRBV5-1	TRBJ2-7	TGCGCCAGCACCCCCCTAGCGGGAGGCCCATCCGAGCAGTACTTC	CASTPLAGGPSEQYF
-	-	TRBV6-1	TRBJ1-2	TGTGCCAGCAGTGAAGGCACGGCAGCTAACTATGGCTACACCTTC	CASSEGTAANYGYTF
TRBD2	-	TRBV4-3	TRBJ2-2	TGCGCCAGCAGCCAATCCCTAGCGGGAGTGGTTGACACCGGGGAGCTGTTTTTT	CASSQSLAGVVDTGELFF
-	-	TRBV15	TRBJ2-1	TGTGCCACCAGCAGAGTCCGGGGGCAGGGATACAATGAGCAGTTCTTC	CATSRVRGQGYNEQFF
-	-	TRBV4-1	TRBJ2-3	TGCGCCAGCAGCCAAGCTCCTAGCACAGATACGCAGTATTTT	CASSQAPSTDTQYF
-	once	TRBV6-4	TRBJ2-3	TGTGCCAGCAGTGGATGGGGGGATACGCAGTATTTT	CASSGWGDTQYF
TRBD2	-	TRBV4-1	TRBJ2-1	TGCGCCAGCAGCCAAGCCGGGACTAGCGGACACAATGAGCAGTTCTTC	CASSQAGTSGHNEQFF
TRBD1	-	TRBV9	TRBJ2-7	TGTGCCAGCAGCGTAGGTTTTCCGGGACAGGGCTCCTACGAGCAGTACTTC	CASSVGFPGQGSYEQYF
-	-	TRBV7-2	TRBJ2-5	TGTGCCAGCAGCGAAAAGGCGGGGGAGACCCAGTACTTC	CASSEKAGETQYF
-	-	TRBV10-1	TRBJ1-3	TGCGCCAGCAGCCAAGGGAATGGAAACACCATATATTTT	CASSQGNGNTIYF
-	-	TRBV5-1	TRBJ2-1	TGCGCCAGCAGCTTGGAGGGGACCCCCTCGGGTGAGCAGTTCTTC	CASSLEGTPSGEQFF
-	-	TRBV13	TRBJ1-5	TGTGCCAGCAGCCCCAACCGGGGACGTCAGCCCCAGCATTTT	CASSPNRGRQPQHF
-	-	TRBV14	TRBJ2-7	TGTGCCAGCAGCTGGGGCGGGGGCGCCCACGAGCAGTACTTC	CASSWGGGAHEQYF
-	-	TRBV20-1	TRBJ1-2	TGCAGTGCCCCGGACATGGGTGGCTACACCTTC	CSAPDMGGYTF
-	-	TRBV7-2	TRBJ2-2	TGTGCCAGCAGCTTGTGGACTCTGAACACCGGGGAGCTGTTTTTT	CASSLWTLNTGELFF